Following are 30 T cell receptor beta chains from one sample sequenced in a study of Ad26.COV2.S vaccination and SARS-CoV-2 variants. Produced via immunoSEQ multiplex PCR; TCRdb's table is partial and in-frame only. The sample has over 200,000 clones; approximately 90% are singletons. Regarding treatment: approximately 18 received Ad26.COV2.S at low or high dose, single or two shots; about 5 received placebo; per-sample allocation not given. Sampling was done on day 63 after the first vaccine or placebo injection. Specimen: peripheral blood, collected in a trial of Ad26.COV2.S vaccine versus placebo. The receptors here all came from a person aged 18 to 65 who received the Ad26.COV2.S COVID-19 vaccine or a placebo.

The J gene is TRBJ2-3, the V gene TRBV27; D tentatively reads TRBD1 or TRBD2 (5 bases each). CDR3 length: 17 amino acids. V was cut by 6 bases and J by 2 bases, with 21 bases left in between. CDR1 is MNHEY and CDR2 is SMNVEV in the germline V gene (reference sequence). CDR3 loop: CASSLTQGVGNTDTQYF. The CDR3 DNA reads TGTGCCAGCAGCTTGACCCAGGGAGTGGGGAACACAGATACGCAGTATTTT.

This chain links TRBV15 with TRBJ1-3, with D hard to call. The V gene lost 5 bases and the J gene lost 0 bases, with 26 bases spanning the gap. From germline, CDR1 is LNHNV and CDR2 YYDKDF (reference sequence). The CDR3 has 20 amino acids. The CDR3 reads CATSLEKVTRNQSSGNTIYF. DNA for the CDR3: TGTGCCACCAGCTTAGAGAAGGTGACGAGAAATCAATCCTCTGGAAACACCATATATTTT.

J is TRBJ2-3 and V is TRBV18; D may be TRBD1 (6 bases). Germline V lookup: CDR1 KGHSH, CDR2 LQKENI. V was trimmed by 2 bases and J by 4 bases, leaving 16 bases between them. This CDR3 is 16 amino acids long. CDR3 region: CASSPKTGSLADTQYF. CDR3 DNA sequence: TGTGCCAGCTCACCAAAAACAGGGAGTCTAGCAGATACGCAGTATTTT.

This chain connects TRBV4-1 to TRBJ2-6; 7 nucleotides line up with TRBD1. Germline-derived CDR1 and CDR2 are MGHRA and YSYEKL. The CDR3 runs to 14 residues. J gave up 2 bases and V 8 bases, and 3 bases lay outside the gene matches. DNA of the CDR3: TGCGCCAGCGACAGGGACCCTGGGGCCAACGTCCTGACTTTC. Translating it yields CASDRDPGANVLTF.

The chain couples TRBV28 to TRBJ2-7; D gene unclear. This CDR3 is built from 12 residues. V shed 1 base and J shed 3 bases, with 4 bases lying between them. Germline V gene lookup returns CDR1 MDHEN and CDR2 SYDVKM. The CDR3 reads CASSLSRYEQYF. The DNA of the CDR3 is TGTGCCAGCAGTTTATCCCGCTACGAGCAGTACTTC.

The J gene is TRBJ2-7, the V gene TRBV14; perhaps TRBD1 as D (6 bases). This CDR3 is 17 amino acids long. Trimming removed 1 base from V and 5 bases from J, with 21 bases in between. Germline V gives CDR1 SGHDN, CDR2 FVKESK. CDR3 nucleotide sequence: TGTGCCAGCAGCCAAGTTAACACAGGGCTTGTCAGCGACGAGCAGTACTTC. It specifies CASSQVNTGLVSDEQYF.

This clone turned up a few times. The rearrangement links TRBV4-3 to TRBJ1-6; no definite D call. The germline V gene has CDR1 LGHNA and CDR2 YSLEER. The germline V and J ends were trimmed by 1 base and 9 bases, with 10 bases remaining between them. The CDR3 covers 14 residues. CDR3 in DNA: TGCGCCAGCAGCCAAGCTCCAGGCCTTTCACCCCTCCACTTT. It yields the protein CASSQAPGLSPLHF.

V and J are TRBV12-5 and TRBJ2-5; 9 bases match TRBD1. The germline V gene has CDR1 LGHNT and CDR2 FRNRAP. The CDR3 is made up of 16 amino acids. Trimming removed 6 bases from V and 5 bases from J; junction bases left unmatched: 13. DNA for the CDR3: TGTGCTAGTGGACGGATTACAGGGGGCGCGGGGGAGACCCAGTACTTC. It codes for CASGRITGGAGETQYF. The complete variable domain, with remaining parts taken from reference TRBV12-5 and TRBJ2-5, reads DARVTQTPRHKVTEMGQEVTMRCQPILGHNTVFWYRQTMMQGLELLAYFRNRAPLDDSGMPKDRFSAEMPDATLATLKIQPSEPRDSAVYFCASGRITGGAGETQYFGPGTRLLVL.

The chain carries TRBV18 and TRBJ2-3, with 10 bases lining up with TRBD2. The germline CDR1 and CDR2 sequences are KGHSH and LQKENI. V was clipped by 2 bases and J by 0 bases; unmatched bases: 5. This CDR3 has 17 residues. The CDR3: CASSPLAGGPSTDTQYF. In nucleotides, the CDR3 is TGTGCCAGCTCACCATTAGCGGGGGGCCCGAGCACAGATACGCAGTATTTT.

A few counts support this clone. Additional DNA sequences in this sample encode the identical CDR3. The CDR3 DNA is TGTGCCAGCAGTTCAGGGGGCTCTGGAAACACCATATATTTT. Its protein is CASSSGGSGNTIYF. The V and J genes are TRBV28 and TRBJ1-3; 7 bases map to TRBD1. This CDR3 contains 14 residues. After removal of 4 bases from V and 0 bases from J, the junction contained 0 bases not matched to a gene. CDR1 MDHEN and CDR2 SYDVKM come from the germline V gene.

This CDR3 reads CASSLQGSGANVLTF. Written as DNA, the CDR3 is TGTGCCAGCAGCCTACAGGGGTCTGGGGCCAACGTCCTGACTTTC. V and J are TRBV5-4 and TRBJ2-6, with 7 positions matching TRBD1. Per germline, CDR1 SGHNT and CDR2 YYREEE (reference sequence). The trim removed 4 bases at V and 1 base at J, leaving 2 bases unmatched. CDR3 length equals 15 residues.

This clone was recorded a few times. The genes are TRBV28 and TRBJ1-5; D remains ambiguous. V was clipped by 6 bases and J by 0 bases, with 15 bases between them. From germline, CDR1 is MDHEN and CDR2 SYDVKM. The CDR3 contains 16 residues. The CDR3 loop is CASSTLLFGSNQPQHF. The CDR3 nucleotides are TGTGCCAGCAGCACACTCCTCTTTGGTAGCAATCAGCCCCAGCATTTT.

This rearrangement joins TRBV7-8 to TRBJ2-3; 8 nucleotides line up with TRBD1. After removal of 5 bases from V and 1 base from J, the junction contained 2 bases not matched to a gene. Per the germline V gene, CDR1 is SGHVS and CDR2 is FQNEAQ. This CDR3 region has 14 residues. The CDR3 nucleotides are TGTGCCAGCAGCATGACAGGGGGCACAGATACGCAGTATTTT. Residues: CASSMTGGTDTQYF.

The V and J genes are TRBV6-1 and TRBJ1-6; TRBD1 is a possible D gene (5 bases). CDR3 size: 15 residues. V was cut by 1 base and J by 5 bases, with 9 bases left in between. Germline V CDR1 and CDR2: MNHNS, SASEGT. The CDR3 sequence: CASSEGQPDNSPLHF. The DNA of the CDR3 is TGTGCCAGCAGTGAAGGACAGCCGGATAATTCACCCCTCCACTTT.

The rearrangement uses TRBV6-7 and TRBJ2-7, with 11 bases matching TRBD1. TRBV6-7 is assigned to the ORF class and has an uncertain function. The CDR3 is 13 residues long. Trimming cost V 9 bases and J 4 bases; bases outside gene matches: 5. The CDR3 DNA reads TGTGCCAGGGACAGGGGGCGCGAATACGAGCAGTACTTC. Amino acids: CARDRGREYEQYF.

This rearrangement joins TRBV19 to TRBJ2-1, with D possibly being TRBD1 or TRBD2 (5 bases each). This CDR3 is 15 amino acids long. Trimming took off 0 bases at V and 7 bases at J, with 13 bases between the two ends. Germline CDR1 reads LNHDA; CDR2 reads SQIVND (reference sequence). For the CDR3, the DNA is TGTGCCAGTAGTATAGAAGGGGCTAGCTGGAATGAGCAGTTCTTC. It codes for CASSIEGASWNEQFF.

The V gene is TRBV11-2, the J gene TRBJ2-7; D gene uncertain. Germline V gene data show CDR1 as SGHAT and CDR2 as FQNNGV. Trimming left V 6 bases short and J 0 bases short, with 12 bases between. The CDR3 runs to 14 residues. The CDR3 loop is CASRSAGISYEQYF. The CDR3 DNA reads as TGTGCCAGCAGATCCGCAGGAATCTCCTACGAGCAGTACTTC.

The rearrangement joins TRBV3-1 (or the pseudogene TRBV3-2) to TRBJ1-2, with D tentatively TRBD1 (6 bases). The CDR3 consists of 13 residues. Trimming stripped 5 bases from V and 8 bases from J, with 15 bases between. Germline CDR1 reads LGHDT; CDR2 reads YNNKEL (reference sequence). The CDR3 protein is CASSFTGPNGYTF. CDR3 sequence (DNA): TGTGCCAGCAGCTTTACAGGGCCAAACGGCTACACCTTC.

The genes are TRBV11-2 and TRBJ2-1; 7 bases fit TRBD1. The CDR3 is 15 amino acids. With V trimmed by 5 bases and J by 4 bases, 8 bases remained unmatched. In germline, CDR1 is SGHAT, CDR2 FQNNGV. CDR3 sequence (DNA): TGTGCCAGCAGCCCGACCCCACAGGGGTACAATGAGCAGTTCTTC. Its translation is CASSPTPQGYNEQFF.

This clone showed up just once. CDR3 bases: TGTGCCAGCAGACCCCTGACGCAGGGGACAGATACGCAGTATTTT. Translated: CASRPLTQGTDTQYF. The J gene is TRBJ2-3, the V gene TRBV2; maybe TRBD1 (6 bases). This CDR3 comprises 15 residues. V dropped 6 bases and J dropped 3 bases, with 16 bases sitting between them. Germline CDR1 and CDR2: SNHLY and FYNNEI.

This chain uses TRBV27 with TRBJ2-7; 7 bases are a match to TRBD1. V shed 5 bases and J 6 bases; nucleotides not matched to a gene: 10. The germline CDR1 and CDR2 sequences are MNHEY and SMNVEV (reference sequence). The CDR3 runs to 14 residues. CDR3 in amino acids: CASSPQGELGEQYF. CDR3 bases: TGTGCCAGCAGTCCGCAGGGGGAGCTTGGCGAGCAGTACTTC.

The CDR3 bases are TGTGCCAGCAGCCCGACACCTTCTAACTATGGCTACACCTTC. Encoded protein: CASSPTPSNYGYTF. The chain couples TRBV7-3 to TRBJ1-2; D gene uncertain. CDR3 length equals 14 residues. CDR1 is SGHTA and CDR2 is FQGTGA in the germline V gene. V lost 5 bases and J lost 0, with 10 bases in between. Complete variable domain (other parts from reference TRBV7-3 and TRBJ1-2): GAGVSQTPSNKVTEKGKYVELRCDPISGHTALYWYRQSLGQGPEFLIYFQGTGAADDSGLPNDRFFAVRPEGSVSTLKIQRTERGDSAVYLCASSPTPSNYGYTFGSGTRLTVV.

This rearrangement joins TRBV2 to TRBJ1-2; D might be TRBD1 (5 bases). In germline, CDR1 is SNHLY, CDR2 FYNNEI. This CDR3 is 13 amino acids long. The V end lost 6 bases, the J end lost 4 bases, and 12 bases lay between the germline ends. The CDR3 sequence is CASRGSGGYGYTF. CDR3 nucleotides: TGTGCCAGCAGGGGCTCGGGGGGCTATGGCTACACCTTC.

The chain carries TRBV7-2 and TRBJ2-5; D is undetermined. V shed 1 base and J shed 7 bases, with 16 bases lying between them. The CDR3 is made up of 15 amino acids. CDR1 is SGHTA, CDR2 FQGNSA, per germline. CDR3 nucleotide sequence: TGTGCCAGCAGCTTAGGCCAGGCTAAAGGTTTGACCCAGTACTTC. Its protein is CASSLGQAKGLTQYF.

The J gene is TRBJ1-2, the V gene TRBV30, with D uncertain. V was shortened by 8 bases and J by 10 bases, with 14 bases between the two germline ends. CDR3 size: 10 residues. Germline V gives CDR1 GTSNPN, CDR2 SVGIG (reference sequence). The CDR3: CAGGQIHYTF. The CDR3, as DNA: TGTGCCGGAGGGCAGATTCACTACACCTTC.

This clone was recorded only once. The chain carries TRBV14 and TRBJ2-7, with 8 nucleotides matching TRBD1. V trimming: 2 bases; J trimming: 5 bases; junction bases outside the gene matches: 5. Looked up from germline, CDR1 is SGHDN and CDR2 is FVKESK. This CDR3 spans 14 amino acids. The CDR3 reads CASSQPGQGDEQYF. The CDR3, as DNA: TGTGCCAGCAGCCAACCCGGACAGGGCGACGAGCAGTACTTC.

A single count supports this clone. V gene TRBV4-1 combines with J gene TRBJ1-2; 12 bases fit TRBD1. The CDR3 has 17 residues. Germline CDR1 is MGHRA and CDR2 is YSYEKL. The J segment lost 5 bases and the V segment lost 1 base, leaving 8 bases of the junction unmatched. CDR3: CASSQGSGTGGWYGYTF. CDR3 coding DNA: TGCGCCAGCAGCCAAGGGAGCGGGACAGGGGGCTGGTATGGCTACACCTTC.

This sequence joins TRBV28 and TRBJ1-2; D is ambiguous. Between the trimmed V and J ends, which lost 3 bases and 0 bases, there was a span of 8 bases. Germline assignment: CDR1 MDHEN and CDR2 SYDVKM. This CDR3 region has 14 residues. Written as DNA, the CDR3 is TGTGCCAGCAGTTTGCACGGAGCTAACTATGGCTACACCTTC. Its protein product is CASSLHGANYGYTF.

The rearrangement uses TRBV6-6 and TRBJ2-7; no definite D call. Per germline, CDR1 MNHNY and CDR2 SVGAGI (reference sequence). The CDR3 extends over 15 amino acids. V shed 6 bases and J shed 1 base, with 16 bases lying between them. The CDR3 DNA reads as TGTGCCAGCAGCCCTTCCCGGACGGTTTCCTACGAGCAGTACTTC. Translation: CASSPSRTVSYEQYF.

The chain carries TRBV3-1 (or the pseudogene TRBV3-2) and TRBJ2-7; a possible D gene is TRBD2 (5 bases). The germline V and J ends were trimmed by 4 bases and 0 bases, with 10 bases remaining between them. Germline-derived CDR1 and CDR2 are LGHDT and YNNKEL (reference sequence). The CDR3 spans 14 residues. In DNA form, the CDR3 reads TGTGCCAGCAGCCTTAGCGTAAGCTCCTACGAGCAGTACTTC. Translating it yields CASSLSVSSYEQYF.